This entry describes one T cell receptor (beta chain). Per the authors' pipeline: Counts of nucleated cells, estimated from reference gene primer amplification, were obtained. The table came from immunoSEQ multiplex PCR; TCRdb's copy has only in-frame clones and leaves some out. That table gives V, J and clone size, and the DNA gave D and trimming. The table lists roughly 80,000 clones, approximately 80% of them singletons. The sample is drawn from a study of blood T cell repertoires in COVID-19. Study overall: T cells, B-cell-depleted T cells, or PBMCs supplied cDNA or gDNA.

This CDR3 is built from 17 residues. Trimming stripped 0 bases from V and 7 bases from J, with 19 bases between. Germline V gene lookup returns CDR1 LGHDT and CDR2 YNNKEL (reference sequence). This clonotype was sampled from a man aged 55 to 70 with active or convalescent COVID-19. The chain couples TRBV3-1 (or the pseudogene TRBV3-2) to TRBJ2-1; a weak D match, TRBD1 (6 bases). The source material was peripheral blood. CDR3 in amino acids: CASSQDGGQPPNNEQFF. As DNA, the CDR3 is TGTGCCAGCAGCCAAGATGGGGGCCAGCCCCCCAATAATGAGCAGTTCTTC.